The present entry profiles one T cell receptor beta chain with its context. The antigen it binds to is not known. No quality values exist for individual bases; no much larger clone is one base distant. Other DNA sequences from this sample encode an identical CDR3 as well. TCR CDR3 regions were amplified from genomic DNA by multiplex PCR using the deep immunoSEQ assay. Extracted genomic DNA from each cell subset was spread evenly across all wells of several immunoSEQ 96-well plates, with each plate serving as a replicate. For sorted subsets, approximately 190 ng of genomic DNA, equivalent to 30,000 or so T cell genomes, went into each replicate PCR. Purified libraries were measured with a Qubit 3.0 fluorometer, size-checked on a Bioanalyzer 2100, and measured again with the KAPA Library Quantification kit. Every immunoSEQ 96-well plate was sequenced on a dedicated single-read 150-cycle Illumina NextSeq 550 flow cell. The paper's data handling went like this. Because the immunoSEQ output included only junctional sequences and no quality scores, the filtering could not be the same as the filtering used for full-length reads. Sequences were annotated with PyIR, a Python wrapper for IgBLAST v1.9, and V/J genes and CDR3 were assigned using IMGT germline references. Any read was removed if the V/J assignment was weak (E-value above 1e-6), the CDR3 was missing, or the read contained stop codons, out-of-frame junctions, or ambiguous translated residues. V3J clonotypes were defined as sequences sharing the same inferred V gene, J gene, and CDR3 amino acid sequence. The percentage overlap between two repertoires was calculated by dividing the number of shared unique clonotypes by the size of the smaller repertoire. Repertoire richness was assessed with RTK rarefaction, the Chao1 estimator, and Recon v2.1 estimates of unobserved clonotypes. Generation probabilities were computed with OLGA for all TCRbeta clonotypes obtained by the gDNA method from several donors. The table comes from immuneACCESS by way of TCRdb, which keeps in-frame sequences with V and J called. Part of the clones is missing from these tables; in studies checked, under half for an unresolved V gene and the rest for unknown reasons. From that table come the V and J calls and clone size; the DNA was used to work out D and trimming. The sample profile shows around 2.5 million clones; roughly 93% of them were found once. Of the sample, more than 0.35% is held by the ten largest clones.

The data originate from a study of shared clonotypes between healthy human individuals (dated by TCRdb to 2020 to 2021). For the wider study: The cohort included three men and a couple of women between 18 and 49 years of age. Libraries were prepared and TCR repertoires were sequenced by different laboratories using diverse techniques, in order to increase sequencing depth and limit assay-specific biases. For each donor, CD4 naive and CD4 memory were each given three plates, CD8 naive was given two plates, and CD8 memory was given one plate. Between about 0.9 and 9 billion PBMCs per donor were obtained by leukapheresis. To estimate repertoire size and how much clonotype sharing occurs between individuals, the study deeply sequenced the blood TCR repertoires of roughly 5 healthy adults. Here is what the overall study found, with its caveats: Sampling was restricted to blood, and TCR repertoires in tissue are likely to differ from TCR repertoires in blood. Incomplete sequencing was indicated by rarefaction of sorted-subset datasets, despite the large sequencing depth. Because the study included a small number of donors, the genetic and exposure-history diversity represented was limited. Naive subsets generally had larger estimated clonotype richness than memory subsets did. Clonotypes shared by all four sorted-subset donors showed higher generation probabilities than non-shared clonotypes. Across four donors, roughly 5% of naive CD4, around 3.5% of naive CD8, roughly 2.3% of memory CD4, and about 0.44% of memory CD8 clonotypes were shared. Pairwise subsampling indicated that sequencing depth was expected to affect the degree of clonotype sharing among donors.

The donors were healthy, HIV-negative adults who had no recently reported acute infections or vaccinations. All donors were Caucasian adults living in Nashville, Tennessee, USA. Magnetic negative selection was used to enrich CD4+ T cells, after which naive cells were positively selected on CD45RA and the negative fraction became the memory subset. After blood collection by leukapheresis, PBMCs were isolated using Ficoll-Histopaque density gradient centrifugation and then cryopreserved in the vapor phase of liquid nitrogen. Analytical flow cytometry was used to check the purity and quantity of every magnetically sorted T cell population. From each sorted fraction, genomic DNA was isolated and quantified by UV absorbance on a Nanodrop 2000c. Trimming removed 2 bases from V and 1 base from J, leaving 6 bases between the germline ends. Its CDR3 holds 14 amino acids, cysteine through phenylalanine. Only CDR3 DNA is held: 42 bases, read in frame from base 1. The germline V gene gives CDR1 as SNHLY and CDR2 as FYNNEI.

The sample consisted of naive CD4+ T cells from PBMCs. This specimen's cell subset or site label, per the study, means: CD45RA+ positively selected. The chain joins TRBV2 to TRBJ1-5; TRBD1 is a possible D gene, resting on 6 matching bases. The TCR originated in a man younger than 30 in good health. Some clones in this sample may be carry-over from other donors' samples. The CDR3 protein is CASSETGSNQPQHF. The base sequence is TGTGCCAGCAGTGAAACAGGGAGCAATCAGCCCCAGCATTTT.